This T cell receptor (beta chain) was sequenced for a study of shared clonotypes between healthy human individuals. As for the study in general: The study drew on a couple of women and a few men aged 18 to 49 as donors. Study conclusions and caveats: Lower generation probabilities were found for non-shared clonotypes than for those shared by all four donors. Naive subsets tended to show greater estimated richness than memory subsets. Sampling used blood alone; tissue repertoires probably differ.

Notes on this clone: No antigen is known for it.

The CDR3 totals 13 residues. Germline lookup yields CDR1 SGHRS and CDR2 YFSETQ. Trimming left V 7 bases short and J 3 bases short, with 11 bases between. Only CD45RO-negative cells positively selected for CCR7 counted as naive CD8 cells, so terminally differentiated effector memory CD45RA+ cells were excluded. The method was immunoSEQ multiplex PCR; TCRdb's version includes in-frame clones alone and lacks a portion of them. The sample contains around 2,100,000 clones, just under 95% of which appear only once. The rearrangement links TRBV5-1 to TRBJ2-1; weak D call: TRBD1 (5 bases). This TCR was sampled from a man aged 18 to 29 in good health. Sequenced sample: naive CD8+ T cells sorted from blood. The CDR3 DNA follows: TGCGCCAGCGGTGACCAGGGCTACAATGAGCAGTTCTTC. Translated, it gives CASGDQGYNEQFF.